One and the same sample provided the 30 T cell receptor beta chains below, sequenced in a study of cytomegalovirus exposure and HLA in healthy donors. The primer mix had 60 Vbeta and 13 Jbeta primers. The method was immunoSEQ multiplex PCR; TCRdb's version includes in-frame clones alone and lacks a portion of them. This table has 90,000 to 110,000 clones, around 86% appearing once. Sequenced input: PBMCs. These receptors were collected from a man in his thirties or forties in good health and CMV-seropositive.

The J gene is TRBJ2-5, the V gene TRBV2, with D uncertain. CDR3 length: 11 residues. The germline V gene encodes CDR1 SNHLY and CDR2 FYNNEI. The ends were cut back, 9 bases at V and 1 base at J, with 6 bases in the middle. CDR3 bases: TGTGCCAGTGGGCGCCAAGAGACCCAGTACTTC. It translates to CASGRQETQYF.

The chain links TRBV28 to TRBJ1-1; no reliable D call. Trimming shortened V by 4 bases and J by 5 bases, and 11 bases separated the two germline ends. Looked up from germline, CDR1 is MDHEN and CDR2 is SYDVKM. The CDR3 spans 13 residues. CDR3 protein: CASSYGVGTEAFF. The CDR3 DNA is TGTGCCAGCAGTTACGGGGTAGGGACTGAAGCTTTCTTT.

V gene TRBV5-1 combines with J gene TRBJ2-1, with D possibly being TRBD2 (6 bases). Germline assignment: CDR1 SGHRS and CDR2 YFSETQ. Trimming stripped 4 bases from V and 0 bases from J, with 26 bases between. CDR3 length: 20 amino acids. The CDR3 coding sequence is TGCGCCAGCAGCCCTCGTCCGGGACTTCCAACTCCGAGCTCCTACAATGAGCAGTTCTTC. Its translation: CASSPRPGLPTPSSYNEQFF.

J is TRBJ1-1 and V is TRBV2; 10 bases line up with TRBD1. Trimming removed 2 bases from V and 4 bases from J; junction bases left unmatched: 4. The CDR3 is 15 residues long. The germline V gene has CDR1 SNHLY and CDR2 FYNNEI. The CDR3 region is CASSESGTGATEAFF. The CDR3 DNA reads TGTGCCAGCAGTGAATCGGGGACAGGGGCCACTGAAGCTTTCTTT.

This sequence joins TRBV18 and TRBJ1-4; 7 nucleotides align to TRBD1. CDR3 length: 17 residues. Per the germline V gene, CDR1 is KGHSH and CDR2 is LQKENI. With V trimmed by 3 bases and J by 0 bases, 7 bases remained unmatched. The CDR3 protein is CASSPWTGPATNEKLFF. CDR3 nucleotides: TGTGCCAGCTCACCCTGGACAGGACCTGCAACTAATGAAAAACTGTTTTTT.

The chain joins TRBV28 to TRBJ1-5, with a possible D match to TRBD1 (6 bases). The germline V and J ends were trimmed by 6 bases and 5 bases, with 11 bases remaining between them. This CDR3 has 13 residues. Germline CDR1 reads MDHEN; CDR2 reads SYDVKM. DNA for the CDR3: TGTGCCAGCAGAACACAGGGCCATCAGCCCCAGCATTTT. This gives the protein CASRTQGHQPQHF.

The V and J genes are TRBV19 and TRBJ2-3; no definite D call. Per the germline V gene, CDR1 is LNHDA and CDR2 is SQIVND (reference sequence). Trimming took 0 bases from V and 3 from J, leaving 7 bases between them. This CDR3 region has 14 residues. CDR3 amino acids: CASSIDSGTDTQYF. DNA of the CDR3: TGTGCCAGTAGTATAGATTCCGGGACAGATACGCAGTATTTT.

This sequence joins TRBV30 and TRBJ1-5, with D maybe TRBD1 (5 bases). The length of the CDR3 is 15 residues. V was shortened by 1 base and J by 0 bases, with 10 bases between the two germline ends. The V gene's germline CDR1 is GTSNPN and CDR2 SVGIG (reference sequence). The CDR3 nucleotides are TGTGCCTGGAGTGGACAGTCCCATAGCAATCAGCCCCAGCATTTT. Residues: CAWSGQSHSNQPQHF.

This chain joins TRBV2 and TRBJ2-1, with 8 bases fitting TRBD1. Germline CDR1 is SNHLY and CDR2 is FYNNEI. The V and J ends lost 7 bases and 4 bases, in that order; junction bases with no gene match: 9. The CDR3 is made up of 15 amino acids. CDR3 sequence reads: CASTPDRVMYNEQFF. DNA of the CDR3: TGTGCCAGCACCCCGGACAGGGTTATGTACAATGAGCAGTTCTTC.

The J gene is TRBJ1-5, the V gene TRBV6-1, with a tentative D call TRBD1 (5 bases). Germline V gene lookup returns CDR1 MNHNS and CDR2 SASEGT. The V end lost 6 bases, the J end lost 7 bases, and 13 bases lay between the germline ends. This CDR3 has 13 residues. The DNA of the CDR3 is TGTGCCAGCAGGCGGGGGGTGGGGCAGCCCCAGCATTTT. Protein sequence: CASRRGVGQPQHF.

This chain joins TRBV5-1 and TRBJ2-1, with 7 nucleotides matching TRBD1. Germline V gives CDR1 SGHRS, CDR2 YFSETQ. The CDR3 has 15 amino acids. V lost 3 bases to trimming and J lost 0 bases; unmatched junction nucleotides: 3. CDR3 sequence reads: CASSSYRGSYNEQFF. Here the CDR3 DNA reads TGCGCCAGCAGCTCCTACAGGGGCTCCTACAATGAGCAGTTCTTC. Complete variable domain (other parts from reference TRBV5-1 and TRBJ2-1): KAGVTQTPRYLIKTRGQQVTLSCSPISGHRSVSWYQQTPGQGLQFLFEYFSETQRNKGNFPGRFSGRQFSNSRSEMNVSTLELGDSALYLCASSSYRGSYNEQFFGPGTRLTVL.

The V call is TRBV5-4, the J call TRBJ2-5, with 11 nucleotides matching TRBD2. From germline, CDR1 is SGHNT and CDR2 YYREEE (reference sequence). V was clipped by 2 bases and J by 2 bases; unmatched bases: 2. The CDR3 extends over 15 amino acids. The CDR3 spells CASSLLAGAQETQYF. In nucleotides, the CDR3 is TGTGCCAGCAGCTTACTAGCGGGGGCTCAAGAGACCCAGTACTTC.

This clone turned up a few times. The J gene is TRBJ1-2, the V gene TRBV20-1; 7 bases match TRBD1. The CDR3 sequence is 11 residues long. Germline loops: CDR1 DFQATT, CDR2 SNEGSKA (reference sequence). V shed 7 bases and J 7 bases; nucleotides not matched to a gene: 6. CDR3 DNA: TGCAGTGGGACAGGATCGGGTGGCTACACCTTC. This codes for CSGTGSGGYTF.

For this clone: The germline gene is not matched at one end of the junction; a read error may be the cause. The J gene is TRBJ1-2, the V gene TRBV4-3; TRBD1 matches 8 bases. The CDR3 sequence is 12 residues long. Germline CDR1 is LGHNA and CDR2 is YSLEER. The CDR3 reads CASSKTGDGYPF. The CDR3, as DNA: TGCGCCAGCAGCAAGACAGGGGATGGCTACCCCTTC.

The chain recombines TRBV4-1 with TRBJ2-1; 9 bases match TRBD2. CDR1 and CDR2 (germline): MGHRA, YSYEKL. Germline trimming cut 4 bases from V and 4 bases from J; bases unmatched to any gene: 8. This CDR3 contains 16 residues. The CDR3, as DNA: TGCGCCAGCAGCCTCCGTAGCGGGGGCCTTTACAATGAGCAGTTCTTC. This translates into CASSLRSGGLYNEQFF.

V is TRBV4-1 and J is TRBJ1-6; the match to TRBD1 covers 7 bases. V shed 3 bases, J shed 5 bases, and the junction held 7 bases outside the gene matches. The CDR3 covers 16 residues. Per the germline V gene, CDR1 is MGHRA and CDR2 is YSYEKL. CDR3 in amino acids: CASSQRSGGDNSPLHF. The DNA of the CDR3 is TGCGCCAGCAGCCAGCGGTCAGGGGGTGATAATTCACCCCTCCACTTT.

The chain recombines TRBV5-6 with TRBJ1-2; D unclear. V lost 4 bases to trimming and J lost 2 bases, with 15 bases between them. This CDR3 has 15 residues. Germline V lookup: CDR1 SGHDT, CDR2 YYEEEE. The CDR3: CASSRSRGPNYGYTF. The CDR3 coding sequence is TGTGCCAGCAGCCGTTCGCGGGGTCCCAACTATGGCTACACCTTC.

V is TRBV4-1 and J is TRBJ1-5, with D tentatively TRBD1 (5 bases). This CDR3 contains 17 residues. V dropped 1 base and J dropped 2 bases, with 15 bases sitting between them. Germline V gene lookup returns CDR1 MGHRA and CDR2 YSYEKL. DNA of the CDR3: TGCGCCAGCAGCCAAGTGGCCAGGGTGGACGGCAATCAGCCCCAGCATTTT. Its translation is CASSQVARVDGNQPQHF.

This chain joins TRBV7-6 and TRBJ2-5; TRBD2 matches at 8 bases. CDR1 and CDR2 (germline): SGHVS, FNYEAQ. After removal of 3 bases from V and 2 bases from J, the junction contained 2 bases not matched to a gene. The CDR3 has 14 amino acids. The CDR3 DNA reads TGTGCCAGCAGCTTTAGCGGGACTCAAGAGACCCAGTACTTC. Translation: CASSFSGTQETQYF.

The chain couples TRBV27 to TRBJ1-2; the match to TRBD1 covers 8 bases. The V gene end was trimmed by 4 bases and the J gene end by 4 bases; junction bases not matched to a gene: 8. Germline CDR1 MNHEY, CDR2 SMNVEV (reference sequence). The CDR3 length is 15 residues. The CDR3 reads CASSSTPDRVYGYTF. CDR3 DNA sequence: TGTGCCAGCAGTTCGACCCCGGACAGGGTCTATGGCTACACCTTC.

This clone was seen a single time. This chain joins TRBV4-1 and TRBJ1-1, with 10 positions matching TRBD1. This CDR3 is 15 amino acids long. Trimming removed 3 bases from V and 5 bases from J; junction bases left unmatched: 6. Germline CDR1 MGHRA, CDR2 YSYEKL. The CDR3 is CASSHDRGQGTEAFF. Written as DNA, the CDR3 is TGCGCCAGCAGCCACGACAGGGGGCAAGGGACTGAAGCTTTCTTT.

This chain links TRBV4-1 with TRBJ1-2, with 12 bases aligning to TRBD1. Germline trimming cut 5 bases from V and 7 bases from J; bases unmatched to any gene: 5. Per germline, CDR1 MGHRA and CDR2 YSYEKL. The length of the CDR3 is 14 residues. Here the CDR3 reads CASSSGQGAGGYTF. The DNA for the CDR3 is TGCGCCAGCAGCTCGGGACAGGGGGCCGGTGGCTACACCTTC.

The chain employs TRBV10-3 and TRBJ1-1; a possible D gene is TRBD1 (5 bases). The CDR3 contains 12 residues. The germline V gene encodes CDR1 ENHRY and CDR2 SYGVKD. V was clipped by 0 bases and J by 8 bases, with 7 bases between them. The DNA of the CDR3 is TGTGCCATCAGTGAGTCGGGGGGGGAAGCTTTCTTT. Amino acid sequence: CAISESGGEAFF.

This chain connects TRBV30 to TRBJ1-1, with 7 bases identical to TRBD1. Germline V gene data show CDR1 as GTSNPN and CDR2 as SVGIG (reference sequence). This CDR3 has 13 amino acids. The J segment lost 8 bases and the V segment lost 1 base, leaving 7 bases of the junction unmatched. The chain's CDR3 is CAWSAQGSTEAFF. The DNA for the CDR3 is TGTGCCTGGAGTGCACAGGGGTCTACAGAAGCTTTCTTT.

DNA of the CDR3: TGTGCCAGCAGCTTAGCCACGAGCTCCTACAATGAGCAGTTCTTC. Protein sequence: CASSLATSSYNEQFF. The chain links TRBV7-9 to TRBJ2-1, with no clear D. V gave up 0 bases and J gave up 0 bases, with 6 bases separating them. In germline, CDR1 is SEHNR, CDR2 FQNEAQ (reference sequence). This CDR3 is built from 15 residues.

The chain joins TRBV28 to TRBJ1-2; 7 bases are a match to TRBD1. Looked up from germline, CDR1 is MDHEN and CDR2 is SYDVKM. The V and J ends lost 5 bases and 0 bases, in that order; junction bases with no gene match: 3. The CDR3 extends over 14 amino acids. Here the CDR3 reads CASSQTGSNYGYTF. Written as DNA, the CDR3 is TGTGCCAGCAGTCAGACAGGGTCTAACTATGGCTACACCTTC.

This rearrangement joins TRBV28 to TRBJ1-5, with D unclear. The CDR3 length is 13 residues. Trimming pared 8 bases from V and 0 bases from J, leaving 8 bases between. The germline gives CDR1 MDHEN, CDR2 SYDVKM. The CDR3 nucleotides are TGTGCCAGCGGAGGGCTTAGCAATCAGCCCCAGCATTTT. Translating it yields CASGGLSNQPQHF.

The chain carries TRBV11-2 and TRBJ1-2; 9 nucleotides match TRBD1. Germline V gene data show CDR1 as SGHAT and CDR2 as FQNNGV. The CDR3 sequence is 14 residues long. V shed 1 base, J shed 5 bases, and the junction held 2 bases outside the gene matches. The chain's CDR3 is CASSLGGQGYGYTF. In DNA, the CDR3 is TGTGCCAGCAGCTTAGGAGGACAGGGGTATGGCTACACCTTC.

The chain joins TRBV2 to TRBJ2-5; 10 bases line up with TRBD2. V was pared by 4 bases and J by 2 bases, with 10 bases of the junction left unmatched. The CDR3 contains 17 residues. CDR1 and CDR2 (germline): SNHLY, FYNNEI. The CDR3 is CASSVGWVAGGQETQYF. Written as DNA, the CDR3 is TGTGCCAGCAGTGTAGGTTGGGTAGCGGGGGGACAAGAGACCCAGTACTTC. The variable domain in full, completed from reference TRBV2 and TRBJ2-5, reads EPEVTQTPSHQVTQMGQEVILRCVPISNHLYFYWYRQILGQKVEFLVSFYNNEISEKSEIFDDQFSVERPDGSNFTLKIRSTKLEDSAMYFCASSVGWVAGGQETQYFGPGTRLLVL.

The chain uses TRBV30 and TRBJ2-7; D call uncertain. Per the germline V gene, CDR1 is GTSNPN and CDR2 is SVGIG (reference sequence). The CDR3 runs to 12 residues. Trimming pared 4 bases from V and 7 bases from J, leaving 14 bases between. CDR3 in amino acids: CAWNVGELEQYF. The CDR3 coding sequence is TGTGCCTGGAATGTCGGTGAATTGGAGCAGTACTTC.